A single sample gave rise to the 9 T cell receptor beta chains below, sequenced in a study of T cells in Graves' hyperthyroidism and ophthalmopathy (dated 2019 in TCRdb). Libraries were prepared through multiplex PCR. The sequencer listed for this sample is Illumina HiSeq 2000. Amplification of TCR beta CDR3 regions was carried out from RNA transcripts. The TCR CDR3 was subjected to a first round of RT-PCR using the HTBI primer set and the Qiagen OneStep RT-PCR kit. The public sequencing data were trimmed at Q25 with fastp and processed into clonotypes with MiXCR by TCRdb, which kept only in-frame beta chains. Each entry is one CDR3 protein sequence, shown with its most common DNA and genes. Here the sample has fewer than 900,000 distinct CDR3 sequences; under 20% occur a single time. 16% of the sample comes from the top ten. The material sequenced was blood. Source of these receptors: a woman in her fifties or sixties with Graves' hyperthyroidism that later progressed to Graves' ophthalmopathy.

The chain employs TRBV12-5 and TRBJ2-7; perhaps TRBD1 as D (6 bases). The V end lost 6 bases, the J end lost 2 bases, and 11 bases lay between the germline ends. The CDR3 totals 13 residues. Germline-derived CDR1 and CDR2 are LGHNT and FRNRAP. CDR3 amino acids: CASGTGSTYEQYF. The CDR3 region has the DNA TGTGCTAGTGGAACAGGGAGCACCTACGAGCAGTACTTC.

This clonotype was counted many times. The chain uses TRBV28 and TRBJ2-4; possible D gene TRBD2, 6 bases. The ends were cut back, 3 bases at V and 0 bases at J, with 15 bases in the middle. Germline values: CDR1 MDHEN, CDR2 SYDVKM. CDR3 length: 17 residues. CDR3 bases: TGTGCCAGCAGTTTTGGAGGGGAGAGCCTAGCCAAAAACATTCAGTACTTC. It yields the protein CASSFGGESLAKNIQYF.

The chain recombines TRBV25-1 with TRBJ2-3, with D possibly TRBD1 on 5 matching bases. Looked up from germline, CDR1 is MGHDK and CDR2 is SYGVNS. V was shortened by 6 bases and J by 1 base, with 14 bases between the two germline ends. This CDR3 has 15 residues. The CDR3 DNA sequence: TGTGCCAGCAGCACTGACAGACGGGGCACAGATACGCAGTATTTT. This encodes CASSTDRRGTDTQYF.

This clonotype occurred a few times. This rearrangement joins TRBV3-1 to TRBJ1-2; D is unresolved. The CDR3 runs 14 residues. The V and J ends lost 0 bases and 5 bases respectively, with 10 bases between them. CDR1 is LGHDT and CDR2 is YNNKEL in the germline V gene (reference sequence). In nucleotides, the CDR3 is TGTGCCAGCAGCCAAGACTGGAGAGGGTATGGCTACACCTTC. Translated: CASSQDWRGYGYTF.

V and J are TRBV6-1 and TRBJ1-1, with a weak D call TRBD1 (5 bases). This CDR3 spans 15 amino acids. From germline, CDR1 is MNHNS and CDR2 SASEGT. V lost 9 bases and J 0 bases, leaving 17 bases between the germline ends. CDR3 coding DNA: TGTGCCAGTATTCTTGGGGGGAAACTGAACACTGAAGCTTTCTTT. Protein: CASILGGKLNTEAFF.

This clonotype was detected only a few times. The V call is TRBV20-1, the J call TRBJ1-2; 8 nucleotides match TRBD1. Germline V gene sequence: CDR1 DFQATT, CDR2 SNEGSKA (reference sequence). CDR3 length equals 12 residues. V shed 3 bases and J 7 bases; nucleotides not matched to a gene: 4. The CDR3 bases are TGCAGTGCTAGGAGGACAGGGCCTGGCTACACCTTC. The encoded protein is CSARRTGPGYTF.

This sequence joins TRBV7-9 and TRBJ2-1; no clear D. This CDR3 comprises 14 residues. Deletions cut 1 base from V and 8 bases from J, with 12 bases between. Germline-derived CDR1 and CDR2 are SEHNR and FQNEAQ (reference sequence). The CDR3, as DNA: TGTGCCAGCAGCTTAGACCTAGGGTTTGATGAGCAGTTCTTC. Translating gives CASSLDLGFDEQFF.

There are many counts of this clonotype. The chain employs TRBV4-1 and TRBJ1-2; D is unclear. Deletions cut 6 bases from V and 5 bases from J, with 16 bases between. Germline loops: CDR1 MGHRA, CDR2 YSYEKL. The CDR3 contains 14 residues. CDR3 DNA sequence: TGCGCCAGCAGAATAACAGAGGCCTTGTATGGCTACACCTTC. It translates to CASRITEALYGYTF.

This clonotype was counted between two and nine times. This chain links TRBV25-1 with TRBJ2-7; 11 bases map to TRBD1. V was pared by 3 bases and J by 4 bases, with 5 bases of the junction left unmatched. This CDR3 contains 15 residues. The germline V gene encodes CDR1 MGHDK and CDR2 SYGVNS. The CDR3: CASSDPGQGAYEQYF. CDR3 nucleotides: TGTGCCAGCAGTGATCCAGGACAGGGGGCTTACGAGCAGTACTTC.